The present TCR beta chain was sequenced within a study of naive and memory T cell subsets. An oligonucleotide containing a UMI was ligated to the 3' end of TCR cDNA. Whole-blood samples were around 2.3 ml of peripheral blood from healthy adult volunteers. The CDR3 contains 14 residues. The trim removed 4 bases at V and 3 bases at J, leaving 4 bases unmatched. Looked up from germline, CDR1 is SQVTM and CDR2 is ANQGSEA. Four PCR rounds used nested alpha and beta constant region primers plus the SP2 primer. TCRdb re-called the 5' RACE reads with MiXCR, one entry per CDR3 protein. The sample contains approximately 30,000 distinct CDR3 sequences, roughly a sixth of which appear only once.

This TCR derives from a female donor in good health. The chain carries TRBV29-1 and TRBJ2-3; 10 positions match TRBD2. The CDR3 region is CSVGLAGVTDTQYF. The CDR3 DNA sequence: TGCAGCGTTGGGCTAGCGGGGGTTACAGATACGCAGTATTTT.